Detailed here is one T cell receptor (beta chain). Its antigen is unidentified. Germline values: CDR1 SGHRS, CDR2 YFSETQ. Trimming removed 4 bases from V and 1 base from J, with 15 bases in between. CDR3 length equals 16 residues. The record originates from a study of T cell responses to AZD1222 COVID-19 vaccine. Study information: The analysis combined second doses at about 4 or about 12 weeks. General study points: A mostly white British donor set with more females was recruited, and clonal diversity was possibly underestimated. A reported finding is that nearly half of spike-specific TCRs target unmutated variant regions. Once two AZD1222 doses were given, Spike-specific TCR breadth and depth went up.

Profiled with immunoSEQ multiplex PCR; TCRdb holds only in-frame clones, not every one. The sample yields about 55,000 clones, roughly 84% seen once. This chain connects TRBV5-1 to TRBJ1-5, with D possibly TRBD1 on 5 matching bases. This clonotype was obtained from an adult in good health. Material: peripheral blood, obtained on day 0 of AZD1222 vaccination. The CDR3: CASSPGSRDSNQPQHF. The CDR3 DNA follows: TGCGCCAGCAGCCCGGGAAGCCGGGACAGCAATCAGCCCCAGCATTTT. Looking up the rest from reference TRBV5-1 and TRBJ1-5 gives the full variable domain: KAGVTQTPRYLIKTRGQQVTLSCSPISGHRSVSWYQQTPGQGLQFLFEYFSETQRNKGNFPGRFSGRQFSNSRSEMNVSTLELGDSALYLCASSPGSRDSNQPQHFGDGTRLSIL.